A few counts support the clone carrying this T cell receptor beta chain. The antigen is undetermined. TCRdb re-called the reads with MiXCR, one entry per CDR3 protein. Of under 800,000 distinct CDR3 sequences in the sample, roughly 26% were seen once. This specimen comes from a study of T cell repertoires in cytomegalovirus infection. Study-level background: CMV infection and matching HLA type were both indicated by public TCR beta signatures.

Per the germline V gene, CDR1 is SGHKS and CDR2 is YYEKEE (reference sequence). This CDR3 is built from 15 residues. V was trimmed by 0 bases and J by 1 base, leaving 10 bases between them. Findings and caveats of the study: Clonotypes of TCR beta that were HLA-C-restricted and CMV-specific dominated the ex vivo response.

The specimen was CD8+ T cells from PBMCs. The sequence was obtained from a human donor in good health (CMV status not recorded). Some clones in this sample may be carry-over from other donors' samples. This chain joins TRBV5-5 and TRBJ1-1; no clear D. The DNA for the CDR3 is TGTGCCAGCAGCTTGGGTGGGCCAACGAACACTGAAGCTTTCTTT. It specifies CASSLGGPTNTEAFF. Full variable domain (remainder filled in from reference TRBV5-5 and TRBJ1-1): DAGVTQSPTHLIKTRGQQVTLRCSPISGHKSVSWYQQVLGQGPQFIFQYYEKEERGRGNFPDRFSARQFPNYSSELNVNALLLGDSALYLCASSLGGPTNTEAFFGQGTRLTVV.